The clone carrying this T cell receptor (beta chain) was seen only a few times. Its antigen is still unknown. The data were obtained in a study of post-analysis software for immune sequencing data. The wider study: Relapsing-remitting, secondary progressive and progressive-relapsing multiple sclerosis courses were included. Findings of the study overall: Versus controls, multiple sclerosis patients showed significantly lower diversity (normalized Chao1). The five TRBV segments detected at higher frequency in patients than in controls included TRBV5-6, TRBV5-1 and TRBV20-1.

The CDR3 is 16 amino acids. Germline CDR1 reads SGHTA; CDR2 reads FQGTGA. After removal of 5 bases from V and 2 bases from J, the junction contained 9 bases not matched to a gene. Prepared TCR beta cDNA libraries contained unique molecular identifiers. One entry per CDR3 protein results from TCRdb running MiXCR on the PCR reads. The sample includes roughly 200,000 distinct CDR3 sequences, over 25% of them seen just once. Material: blood. The J gene is TRBJ2-3, the V gene TRBV7-3; 8 bases line up with TRBD2. The clonotype comes from a girl younger than 18 with multiple sclerosis. The CDR3 is CASSLGAGGLTDTQYF. CDR3 sequence (DNA): TGTGCCAGCAGCCTGGGGGCGGGGGGCCTCACAGATACGCAGTATTTT.